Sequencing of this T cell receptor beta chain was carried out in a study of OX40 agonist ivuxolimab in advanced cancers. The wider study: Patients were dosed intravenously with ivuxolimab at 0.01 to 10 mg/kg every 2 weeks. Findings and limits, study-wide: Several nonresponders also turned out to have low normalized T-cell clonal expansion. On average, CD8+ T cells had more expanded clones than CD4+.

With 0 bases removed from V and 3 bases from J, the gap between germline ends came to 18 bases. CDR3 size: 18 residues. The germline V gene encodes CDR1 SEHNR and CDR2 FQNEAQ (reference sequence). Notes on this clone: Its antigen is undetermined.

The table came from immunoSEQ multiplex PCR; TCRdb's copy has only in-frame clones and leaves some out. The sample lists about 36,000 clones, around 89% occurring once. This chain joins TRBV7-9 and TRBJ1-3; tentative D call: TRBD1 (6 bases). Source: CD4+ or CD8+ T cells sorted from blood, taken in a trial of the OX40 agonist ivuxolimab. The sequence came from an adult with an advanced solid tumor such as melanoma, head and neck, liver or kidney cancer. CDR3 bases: TGTGCCAGCAGCTTAGCATCGCCTACAGGGTTAGGTGGAAACACCATATATTTT. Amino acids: CASSLASPTGLGGNTIYF.